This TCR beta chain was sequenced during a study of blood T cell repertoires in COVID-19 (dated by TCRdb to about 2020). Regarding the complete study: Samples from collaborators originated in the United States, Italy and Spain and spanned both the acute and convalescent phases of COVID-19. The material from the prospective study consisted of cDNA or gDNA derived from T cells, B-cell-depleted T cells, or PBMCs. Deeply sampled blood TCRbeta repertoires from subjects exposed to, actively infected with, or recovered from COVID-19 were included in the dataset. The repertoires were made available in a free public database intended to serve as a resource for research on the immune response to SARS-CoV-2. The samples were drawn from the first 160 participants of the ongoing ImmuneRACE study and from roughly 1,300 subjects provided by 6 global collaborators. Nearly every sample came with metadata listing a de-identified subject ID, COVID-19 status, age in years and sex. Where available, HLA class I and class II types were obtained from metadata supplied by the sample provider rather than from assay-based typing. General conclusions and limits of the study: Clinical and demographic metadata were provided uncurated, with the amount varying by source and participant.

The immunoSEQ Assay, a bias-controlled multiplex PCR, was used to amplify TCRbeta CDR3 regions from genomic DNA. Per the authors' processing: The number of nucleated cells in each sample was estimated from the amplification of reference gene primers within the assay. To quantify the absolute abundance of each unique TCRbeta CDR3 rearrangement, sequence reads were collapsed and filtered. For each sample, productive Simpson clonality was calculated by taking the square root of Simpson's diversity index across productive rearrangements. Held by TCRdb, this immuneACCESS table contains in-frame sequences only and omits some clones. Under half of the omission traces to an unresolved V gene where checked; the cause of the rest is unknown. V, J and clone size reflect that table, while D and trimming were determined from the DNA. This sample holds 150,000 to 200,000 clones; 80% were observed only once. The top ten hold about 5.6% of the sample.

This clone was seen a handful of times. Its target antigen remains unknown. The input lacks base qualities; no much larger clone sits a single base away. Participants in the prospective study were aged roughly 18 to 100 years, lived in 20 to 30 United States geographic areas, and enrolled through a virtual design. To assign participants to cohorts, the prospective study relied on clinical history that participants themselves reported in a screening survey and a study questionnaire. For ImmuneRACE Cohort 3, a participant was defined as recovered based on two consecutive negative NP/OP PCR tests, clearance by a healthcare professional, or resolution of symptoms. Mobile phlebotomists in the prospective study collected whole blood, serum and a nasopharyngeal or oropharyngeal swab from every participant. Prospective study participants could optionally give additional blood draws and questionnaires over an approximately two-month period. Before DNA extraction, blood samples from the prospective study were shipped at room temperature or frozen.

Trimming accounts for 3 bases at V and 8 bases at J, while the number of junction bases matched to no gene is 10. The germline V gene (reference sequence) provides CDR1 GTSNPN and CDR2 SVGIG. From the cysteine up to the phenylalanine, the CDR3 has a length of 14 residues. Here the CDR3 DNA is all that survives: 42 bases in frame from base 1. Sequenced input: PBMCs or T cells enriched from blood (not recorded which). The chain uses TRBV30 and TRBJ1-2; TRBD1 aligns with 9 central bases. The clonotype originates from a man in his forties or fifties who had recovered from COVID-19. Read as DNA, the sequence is TGTGCCTGGAGCACCCGAGACAGGGGGAACGGCTACACCTTC. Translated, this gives CAWSTRDRGNGYTF.